The clone carrying this TCR beta chain was recorded a few times. The antigen is unknown. V was shortened by 7 bases and J by 6 bases, with 12 bases between the two germline ends. Germline V gives CDR1 SQVTM, CDR2 ANQGSEA. The CDR3 length is 11 residues. This record comes from a study of beta chain features in type 1 diabetes. Findings of the study overall: More deletions and fewer insertions at VDJ junctions were found in patients with type 1 diabetes.

Reverse transcribing all isolated RNA meant expressed TCRB transcripts were sequenced. Measured with immunoSEQ multiplex PCR; TCRdb has only the in-frame clones, and not every one. The sample consists of roughly 310,000 clones, approximately 10% of them appearing once. This receptor was obtained from a woman in her twenties or thirties in good health. Sequencing was carried out using naive CD4+ T cells from blood. The chain employs TRBV29-1 and TRBJ1-1, with D hard to call. The chain's CDR3 is CSGGKGPEAFF. The CDR3 coding sequence is TGCAGCGGAGGGAAAGGGCCTGAAGCTTTCTTT.